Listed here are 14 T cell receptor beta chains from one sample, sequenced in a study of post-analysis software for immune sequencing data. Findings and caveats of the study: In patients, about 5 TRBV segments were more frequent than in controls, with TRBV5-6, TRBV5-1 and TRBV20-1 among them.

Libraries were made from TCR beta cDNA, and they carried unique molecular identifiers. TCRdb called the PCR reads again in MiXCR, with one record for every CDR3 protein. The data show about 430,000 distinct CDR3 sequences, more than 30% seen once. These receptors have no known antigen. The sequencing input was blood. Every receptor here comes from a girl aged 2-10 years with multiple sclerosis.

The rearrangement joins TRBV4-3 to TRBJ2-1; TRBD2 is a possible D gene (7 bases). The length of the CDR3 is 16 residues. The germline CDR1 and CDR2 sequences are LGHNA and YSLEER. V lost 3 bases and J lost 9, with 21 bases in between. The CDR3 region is CASSQGGAGRLGEQFF. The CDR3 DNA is TGCGCCAGCAGCCAGGGGGGGGCGGGAAGGCTAGGTGAGCAGTTCTTC.

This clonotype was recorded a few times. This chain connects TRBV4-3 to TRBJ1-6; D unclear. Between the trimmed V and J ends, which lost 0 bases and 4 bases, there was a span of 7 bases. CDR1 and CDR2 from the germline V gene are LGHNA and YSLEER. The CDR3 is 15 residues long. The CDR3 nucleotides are TGCGCCAGCAGCCAAGATACGGGGTATAATTCACCCCTCCACTTT. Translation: CASSQDTGYNSPLHF.

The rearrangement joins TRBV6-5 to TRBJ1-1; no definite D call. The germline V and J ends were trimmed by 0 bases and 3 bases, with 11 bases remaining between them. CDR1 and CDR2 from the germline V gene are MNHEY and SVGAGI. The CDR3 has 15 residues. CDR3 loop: CASSYSGPVDTEAFF. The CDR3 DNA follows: TGTGCCAGCAGTTACTCGGGTCCCGTCGACACTGAAGCTTTCTTT.

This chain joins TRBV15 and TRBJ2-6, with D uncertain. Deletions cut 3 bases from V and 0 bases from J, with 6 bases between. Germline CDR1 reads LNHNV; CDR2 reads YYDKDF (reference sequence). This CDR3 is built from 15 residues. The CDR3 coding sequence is TGTGCCACCAGCAGGGAGCCCTCTGGGGCCAACGTCCTGACTTTC. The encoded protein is CATSREPSGANVLTF.

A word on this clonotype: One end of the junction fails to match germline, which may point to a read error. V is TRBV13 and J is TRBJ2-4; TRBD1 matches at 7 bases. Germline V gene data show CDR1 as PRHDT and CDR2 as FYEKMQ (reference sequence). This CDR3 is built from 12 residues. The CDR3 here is CTSSDRENIQYF. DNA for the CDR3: TGTACCAGCAGCGACAGGGAAAACATTCAGTACTTC.

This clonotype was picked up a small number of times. CDR3 amino acids: CASRRDSTSYNEQFF. The CDR3 DNA reads TGTGCCAGCAGGCGGGACTCAACCTCATACAATGAGCAGTTCTTC. The chain is built from TRBV2 and TRBJ2-1; D might be TRBD2 (6 bases). The CDR3 has 15 residues. CDR1 and CDR2 (germline): SNHLY, FYNNEI. Trimming left V 6 bases short and J 4 bases short, with 16 bases between.

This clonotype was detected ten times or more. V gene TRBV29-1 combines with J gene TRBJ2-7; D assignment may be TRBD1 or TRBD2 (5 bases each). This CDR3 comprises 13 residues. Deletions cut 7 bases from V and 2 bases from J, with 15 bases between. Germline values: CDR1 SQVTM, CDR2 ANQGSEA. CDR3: CSARGVGAYEQYF. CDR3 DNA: TGCAGCGCCAGAGGAGTGGGGGCCTACGAGCAGTACTTC.

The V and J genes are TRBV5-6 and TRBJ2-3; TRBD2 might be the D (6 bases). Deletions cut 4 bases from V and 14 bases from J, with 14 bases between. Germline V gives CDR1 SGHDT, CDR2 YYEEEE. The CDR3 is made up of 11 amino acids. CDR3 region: CASSRPGVRYF. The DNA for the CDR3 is TGTGCCAGCAGCCGGCCGGGAGTACGGTATTTT.

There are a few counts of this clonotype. CDR3 DNA sequence: TGCGCCAGCAGTGACCAAGGACTAGCGGGGGGAAAGCAGTACTTC. Protein: CASSDQGLAGGKQYF. The chain is built from TRBV10-1 and TRBJ2-7; TRBD2 matches at 14 bases. Germline CDR1 reads WNHNN; CDR2 reads SYGVQD (reference sequence). The CDR3 has 15 amino acids. Trimming took 3 bases from V and 8 from J; bases not matched to a gene: 6.

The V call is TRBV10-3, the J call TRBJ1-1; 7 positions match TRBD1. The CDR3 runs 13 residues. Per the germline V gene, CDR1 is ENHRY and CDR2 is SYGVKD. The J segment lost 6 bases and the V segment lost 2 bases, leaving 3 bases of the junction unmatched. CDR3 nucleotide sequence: TGTGCCATCAGTGAGGAGGGGGCGGCTGAAGCTTTCTTT. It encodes CAISEEGAAEAFF.

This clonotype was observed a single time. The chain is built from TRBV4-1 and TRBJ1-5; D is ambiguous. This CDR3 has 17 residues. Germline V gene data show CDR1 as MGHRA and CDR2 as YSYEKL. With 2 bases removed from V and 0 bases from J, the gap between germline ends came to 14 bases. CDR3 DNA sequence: TGCGCCAGCAGCCAAACCTATGACGCTTATAGCAATCAGCCCCAGCATTTT. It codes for CASSQTYDAYSNQPQHF.

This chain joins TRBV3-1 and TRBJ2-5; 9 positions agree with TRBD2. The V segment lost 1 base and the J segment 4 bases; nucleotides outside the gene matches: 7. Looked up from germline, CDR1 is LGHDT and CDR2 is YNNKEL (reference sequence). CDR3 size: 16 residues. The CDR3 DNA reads TGTGCCAGCAGCCAAGTGTGCGGGAGGGGTACAGAGACCCAGTACTTC. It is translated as CASSQVCGRGTETQYF.

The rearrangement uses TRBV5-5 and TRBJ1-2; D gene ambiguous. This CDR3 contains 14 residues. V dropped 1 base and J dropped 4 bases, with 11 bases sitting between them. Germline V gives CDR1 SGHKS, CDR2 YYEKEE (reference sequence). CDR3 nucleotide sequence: TGTGCCAGCAGCTTGACGCACAGTAGCTATGGCTACACCTTC. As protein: CASSLTHSSYGYTF.

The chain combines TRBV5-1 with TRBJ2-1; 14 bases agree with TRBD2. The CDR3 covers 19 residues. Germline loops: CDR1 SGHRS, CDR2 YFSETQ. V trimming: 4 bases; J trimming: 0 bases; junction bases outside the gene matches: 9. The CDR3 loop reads CASSPTSGGAGGSYNEQFF. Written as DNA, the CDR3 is TGCGCCAGCAGCCCGACTAGCGGGGGGGCCGGGGGCTCCTACAATGAGCAGTTCTTC. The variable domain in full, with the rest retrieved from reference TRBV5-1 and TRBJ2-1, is KAGVTQTPRYLIKTRGQQVTLSCSPISGHRSVSWYQQTPGQGLQFLFEYFSETQRNKGNFPGRFSGRQFSNSRSEMNVSTLELGDSALYLCASSPTSGGAGGSYNEQFFGPGTRLTVL.